The 31 T cell receptor beta chains presented below share a single source sample, sequenced in a study of T cell repertoires in cytomegalovirus infection. What these receptors recognize is not known. Each CDR3 protein gets one entry after TCRdb re-called the reads with MiXCR. The sample consists of 370,000 or so distinct CDR3 sequences, approximately 35% of them appearing once. Sequences were derived from cultured PBMCs, sampled from culture after CMV antigen stimulation. The receptors shown here come from a human donor in good health (CMV status not recorded). Some clones in this sample may be carry-over from other donors' samples.

This clonotype is medium-sized within its sample. The rearrangement uses TRBV6-1 and TRBJ2-1; D is undetermined. This CDR3 has 12 residues. V dropped 6 bases and J dropped 6 bases, with 9 bases sitting between them. Germline V gene lookup returns CDR1 MNHNS and CDR2 SASEGT. The DNA of the CDR3 is TGTGCCAGCAGGACCGCATTCAATGAGCAGTTCTTC. Translating gives CASRTAFNEQFF.

This clonotype was seen a handful of times. The gene calls are TRBV12-3 or TRBV12-4 and TRBJ1-5; no definite D call. CDR3 length: 13 residues. The germline V and J ends were trimmed by 8 bases and 4 bases, with 12 bases remaining between them. CDR3 amino acids: CASASMTNQPQHF. The DNA for the CDR3 is TGTGCCAGCGCATCCATGACAAATCAGCCCCAGCATTTT.

V is TRBV7-9 and J is TRBJ1-3; weak D call: TRBD1 (6 bases). The CDR3 totals 15 residues. The ends were cut back, 3 bases at V and 4 bases at J, with 13 bases in the middle. CDR1 and CDR2 (germline): SEHNR, FQNEAQ (reference sequence). CDR3 coding DNA: TGTGCCAGCAGCTTCCCCGACAGGAAAGGAAACACCATATATTTT. It is translated as CASSFPDRKGNTIYF.

J is TRBJ1-1 and V is TRBV12-3 or TRBV12-4, with 10 bases lining up with TRBD1. This CDR3 contains 13 residues. The junction had 4 bases not matched to a gene; V was cut back by 5 bases and J by 7 bases. The CDR3 loop is CASSPRTGGEAFF. The CDR3 nucleotides read TGTGCCAGCAGTCCTAGGACAGGGGGTGAAGCTTTCTTT.

This chain connects TRBV20-1 to TRBJ2-3; 8 bases are shared with TRBD2. Germline V CDR1 and CDR2: DFQATT, SNEGSKA (reference sequence). This CDR3 contains 15 residues. The trim removed 4 bases at V and 8 bases at J, leaving 14 bases unmatched. The CDR3 nucleotides read TGCAGTGCTATTCTCGCGGCCAGCGGGAGCGGTACGCAGTATTTT. This gives the protein CSAILAASGSGTQYF.

The CDR3 nucleotides read TGTGCCAGCAGGACTACTAGCGGGAGTCCCGAGCAGTACTTC. It yields the protein CASRTTSGSPEQYF. V is TRBV12-3 or TRBV12-4 and J is TRBJ2-7, with 11 bases identical to TRBD2. J was trimmed by 6 bases and V by 6 bases; bases with no gene match: 7. The CDR3 covers 14 residues.

This clonotype was detected ten times or more. CDR3 DNA: TGCGCCAGCAGCTACTCAAACACCATATATTTT. It translates to CASSYSNTIYF. This chain connects TRBV5-1 to TRBJ1-3; D unclear. Trimming left V 3 bases short and J 6 bases short, with 4 bases between. Germline V gene sequence: CDR1 SGHRS, CDR2 YFSETQ. CDR3 size: 11 residues.

This clonotype has only a few counts. The chain recombines TRBV28 with TRBJ2-1; 7 nucleotides agree with TRBD2. The germline CDR1 and CDR2 sequences are MDHEN and SYDVKM. The V and J ends lost 5 bases and 5 bases, in that order; junction bases with no gene match: 12. The CDR3 sequence is 16 residues long. In DNA form, the CDR3 reads TGTGCCAGCAGTAGACTGGGGGGGAAGGTACACAATGAGCAGTTCTTC. Its translation: CASSRLGGKVHNEQFF.

The chain links TRBV4-1 to TRBJ1-4; D remains unclear. This CDR3 is built from 15 residues. Germline V gene sequence: CDR1 MGHRA, CDR2 YSYEKL. Deletions cut 10 bases from V and 3 bases from J, with 18 bases between. The DNA of the CDR3 is TGCGCCACCCGGGGATTGGTTGTTTCTAATGAAAAACTGTTTTTT. It is translated as CATRGLVVSNEKLFF.

This clonotype was seen a few times. The chain has TRBV6-2 or TRBV6-3 and TRBJ2-2, with D perhaps matching TRBD1 or TRBD2 (5 bases each). This CDR3 region has 17 residues. V was clipped by 0 bases and J by 2 bases, with 13 bases between them. The germline V gene has CDR1 MNHEY and CDR2 SVGEGT. CDR3 sequence: CASSYSSGWDNTGELFF. CDR3 in DNA: TGTGCCAGCAGTTACTCGAGTGGTTGGGACAACACCGGGGAGCTGTTTTTT.

This sequence joins TRBV28 and TRBJ2-7; 13 nucleotides align to TRBD2. V dropped 3 bases and J dropped 2; count of bases not matched to a gene: 4. The CDR3 runs to 16 residues. Germline V gene sequence: CDR1 MDHEN, CDR2 SYDVKM. The CDR3 DNA sequence: TGTGCCAGCAGTTTTGGACTAGCGGGAGACACCTACGAGCAGTACTTC. This codes for CASSFGLAGDTYEQYF.

This clonotype was counted between two and nine times. The chain recombines TRBV7-3 with TRBJ2-3, with D perhaps matching TRBD2 (5 bases). The CDR3 extends over 14 amino acids. CDR1 and CDR2 from the germline V gene are SGHTA and FQGTGA. The V and J ends lost 1 base and 4 bases respectively, with 9 bases between them. CDR3 residues: CASSLMTTADTQYF. The CDR3 DNA reads TGTGCCAGCAGCTTAATGACTACTGCAGATACGCAGTATTTT.

This clonotype has more than one count but fewer than ten. The rearrangement uses TRBV6-1 and TRBJ2-1, with 13 bases that match TRBD2. V trimming: 8 bases; J trimming: 7 bases; junction bases outside the gene matches: 8. In germline, CDR1 is MNHNS, CDR2 SASEGT. The CDR3 is made up of 15 amino acids. The CDR3 coding sequence is TGTGCCAGCTCCTACGGGACTAGCGGGGAAAATGAGCAGTTCTTC. It encodes CASSYGTSGENEQFF.

This rearrangement joins TRBV28 to TRBJ2-2; D gene unclear. The CDR3 consists of 13 residues. Germline CDR1 reads MDHEN; CDR2 reads SYDVKM. Trimming stripped 8 bases from V and 2 bases from J, with 9 bases between. CDR3 residues: CASADGNTGELFF. CDR3 coding DNA: TGTGCCAGCGCAGACGGCAACACCGGGGAGCTGTTTTTT. Looking up the rest from reference TRBV28 and TRBJ2-2 gives the full variable domain: DVKVTQSSRYLVKRTGEKVFLECVQDMDHENMFWYRQDPGLGLRLIYFSYDVKMKEKGDIPEGYSVSREKKERFSLILESASTNQTSMYLCASADGNTGELFFGEGSRLTVL.

To note about this clonotype: Compared with germline, one end of the junction differs, possibly owing to a read error. The chain joins TRBV5-3 to TRBJ1-2; 7 positions agree with TRBD1. Being an ORF, TRBV5-3 has a function that is uncertain. This CDR3 has 15 residues. The CDR3 DNA reads as TGTGCCAGCAGCTCGGGGGGGGGACAGCCCTATGGCTACACCTTC. It specifies CASSSGGGQPYGYTF.

The J gene is TRBJ2-7, the V gene TRBV12-3 or TRBV12-4, with 9 bases aligning to TRBD1. The CDR3 totals 16 residues. J was trimmed by 3 bases and V by 4 bases; bases with no gene match: 10. The CDR3 DNA reads TGTGCCAGCAGTTCCTCGTACGGGACAGGGCGCTACGAGCAGTACTTC. Translation gives CASSSSYGTGRYEQYF.

CDR3 bases: TGTGCCAGCAGTTTCCAGGGCCCCCTTGCAACTAATGAAAAACTGTTTTTT. Protein product: CASSFQGPLATNEKLFF. J is TRBJ1-4 and V is TRBV28; D is possibly TRBD1 (5 bases). The CDR3 consists of 17 residues. CDR1 is MDHEN, CDR2 SYDVKM, per germline. V gave up 3 bases and J gave up 0 bases, with 14 bases separating them.

The J gene is TRBJ2-3, the V gene TRBV5-5; TRBD2 matches at 9 bases. Per the germline V gene, CDR1 is SGHKS and CDR2 is YYEKEE (reference sequence). The CDR3 runs 16 residues. Losses at the gene ends were 0 bases for V and 0 bases for J; bases not matched to a gene: 2. Here the CDR3 reads CASSLGTSASTDTQYF. CDR3 DNA sequence: TGTGCCAGCAGCTTGGGGACTAGCGCTAGCACAGATACGCAGTATTTT.

The sample holds a few counts of this clonotype. The chain is built from TRBV4-3 and TRBJ1-2, with 7 bases aligning to TRBD1. Looked up from germline, CDR1 is LGHNA and CDR2 is YSLEER. V trimming: 0 bases; J trimming: 2 bases; junction bases outside the gene matches: 6. This CDR3 has 16 amino acids. Here the CDR3 DNA reads TGCGCCAGCAGCCAAGATTCAGCCAGGGGGAACTATGGCTACACCTTC. Translation: CASSQDSARGNYGYTF.

This clonotype was counted between two and nine times. V gene TRBV6-2 or TRBV6-3 combines with J gene TRBJ2-7, with D perhaps assigned TRBD1 or TRBD2 (6 bases each). Germline V gives CDR1 MNHEY, CDR2 SVGEGT. The CDR3 totals 16 residues. Trimming took 0 bases from V and 2 from J, leaving 14 bases between them. The CDR3 coding sequence is TGTGCCAGCAGTTACTCGAGGGTAGGGGGGCCCTACGAGCAGTACGTC. Translation gives CASSYSRVGGPYEQYV.

The V gene is TRBV4-3, the J gene TRBJ2-3; D is unclear. The CDR3 sequence is 15 residues long. The V end lost 0 bases, the J end lost 0 bases, and 7 bases lay between the germline ends. The V gene's germline CDR1 is LGHNA and CDR2 YSLEER. The CDR3 here is CASSQEPSSTDTQYF. CDR3 DNA sequence: TGCGCCAGCAGCCAAGAACCTTCTAGCACAGATACGCAGTATTTT.

The table lists this clonotype with a few counts. The chain employs TRBV4-3 and TRBJ1-2; 8 bases match TRBD1. Trimming at V came to 4 bases and at J to 5 bases, leaving 9 bases not matched to a gene. CDR3 length: 15 residues. Germline V gene sequence: CDR1 LGHNA, CDR2 YSLEER. The CDR3 region is CASSPSAGGVYGYTF. As DNA, the CDR3 is TGCGCCAGCAGCCCCTCCGCAGGGGGCGTGTATGGCTACACCTTC.

The chain couples TRBV6-5 to TRBJ2-3; D not certain. Trimming pared 4 bases from V and 0 bases from J, leaving 8 bases between. This CDR3 spans 14 amino acids. The germline CDR1 and CDR2 sequences are MNHEY and SVGAGI. The CDR3 nucleotides are TGTGCCAGCAGTTCTACACCAAGCACAGATACGCAGTATTTT. Its protein is CASSSTPSTDTQYF.

A few counts support this clonotype. The V and J genes are TRBV20-1 and TRBJ1-5, with 8 bases lining up with TRBD1. The CDR3 is 15 amino acids. The germline V gene has CDR1 DFQATT and CDR2 SNEGSKA (reference sequence). V lost 1 base to trimming and J lost 3 bases; unmatched junction nucleotides: 5. The chain's CDR3 is CSARAQGADNQPQHF. The DNA for the CDR3 is TGCAGTGCTAGAGCGCAGGGGGCAGACAATCAGCCCCAGCATTTT.

This clonotype was detected a few times. Here the CDR3 reads CASSLAGYKKLDIQYF. Written as DNA, the CDR3 is TGTGCCAGCAGTTTGGCCGGATACAAAAAGTTGGACATTCAGTACTTC. This sequence joins TRBV28 and TRBJ2-4; D is undetermined. The CDR3 runs to 16 residues. The germline CDR1 and CDR2 sequences are MDHEN and SYDVKM. Trimming shortened V by 3 bases and J by 8 bases, and 20 bases separated the two germline ends.

The chain recombines TRBV6-2 or TRBV6-3 with TRBJ2-1; TRBD2 is a possible D gene (6 bases). V was trimmed by 5 bases and J by 4 bases, leaving 21 bases between them. The CDR3 is made up of 17 amino acids. CDR1 MNHEY and CDR2 SVGEGT come from the germline V gene. The CDR3 here is CASSGGIRGEKYNEQFF. CDR3 coding DNA: TGTGCCAGCAGTGGTGGGATCCGCGGGGAAAAATACAATGAGCAGTTCTTC.

This chain links TRBV4-1 with TRBJ2-3; no definite D call. This CDR3 spans 15 amino acids. V was clipped by 0 bases and J by 1 base, with 8 bases between them. Germline CDR1 is MGHRA and CDR2 is YSYEKL. The CDR3 coding sequence is TGCGCCAGCAGCCAAGATCACTACCGCACAGATACGCAGTATTTT. Translation gives CASSQDHYRTDTQYF.

This clonotype was picked up many times. The V call is TRBV7-2, the J call TRBJ2-1; 7 nucleotides match TRBD2. J gave up 3 bases and V 1 base, and 6 bases lay outside the gene matches. CDR1 is SGHTA, CDR2 FQGNSA, per germline. The CDR3 extends over 16 amino acids. The CDR3: CASSLVPSGFYNEQFF. The CDR3 DNA follows: TGTGCCAGCAGCTTAGTACCTAGCGGCTTCTACAATGAGCAGTTCTTC.

J is TRBJ2-1 and V is TRBV6-1; 14 bases map to TRBD2. The J segment lost 7 bases and the V segment lost 5 bases, leaving 13 bases of the junction unmatched. The CDR3 contains 18 residues. Germline V gene lookup returns CDR1 MNHNS and CDR2 SASEGT. The CDR3, as DNA: TGTGCCAGCAGTTATTTGGCCCGGACTAGCGGGAGGATGAATGAGCAGTTCTTC. Encoded protein: CASSYLARTSGRMNEQFF.

This clonotype was counted many times. This chain connects TRBV7-8 to TRBJ1-1; D gene unclear. CDR1 and CDR2 from the germline V gene are SGHVS and FQNEAQ. V lost 5 bases, J lost 4 bases, and 11 bases lay in between. The CDR3 has 13 amino acids. CDR3: CASSHPWSTEAFF. The CDR3 DNA reads TGTGCCAGCAGCCATCCTTGGAGCACTGAAGCTTTCTTT. The variable domain in full, with the rest retrieved from reference TRBV7-8 and TRBJ1-1, is GAGVSQSPRYKVAKRGQDVALRCDPISGHVSLFWYQQALGQGPEFLTYFQNEAQLDKSGLPSDRFFAERPEGSVSTLKIQRTQQEDSAVYLCASSHPWSTEAFFGQGTRLTVV.

The count of this clonotype is one. This chain joins TRBV6-2 or TRBV6-3 and TRBJ2-6, with D hard to call. CDR1 is MNHEY and CDR2 is SVGEGT in the germline V gene. Trimming stripped 9 bases from V and 0 bases from J, with 15 bases between. This CDR3 region has 16 residues. The CDR3 DNA reads TGTGCCAGTAAGACTTCTAGGAGCTCTGGGGCCAACGTCCTGACTTTC. This sequence encodes CASKTSRSSGANVLTF.